Listed below are T cell receptor beta chains from one sample, sequenced in a study of monozygotic twins with cystic fibrosis. TCRdb's copy holds only in-frame clones and misses some; the assay was immunoSEQ multiplex PCR. The table includes 18,000 or so clones, around 90% detected once. Material for sequencing was blood. The receptor set was obtained from a girl aged 2 to 10 with cystic fibrosis. Each CDR3 is given with its conserved first and last residue. The order of the fields is V gene, D gene, J gene, clone size, CDR3 DNA, CDR3 protein. The D gene is left open where the match is weak. Clone size is not always given. Where it is, it says once, few, many or a class for expanded clones.

TRBV9	-	TRBJ2-6	-	TGTGCCAGCAGCGTAGGTGGGGCCAACGTCCTGACTTTC	CASSVGGANVLTF
TRBV27	TRBD1	TRBJ1-1	-	TGTGCCAGCCGGACAGGGGGTGAAGCTTTCTTT	CASRTGGEAFF
TRBV19	-	TRBJ1-4	-	TGTGCCAGTAGTATTTCGGCCAGGCAACGAATGCGGAATGAAAAACTGTTTTTT	CASSISARQRMRNEKLFF
TRBV5-1	-	TRBJ2-7	-	TGCGCCAGCAGCTTGGCGGGGGCGGGCACCCCCTACGAGCAGTACTTC	CASSLAGAGTPYEQYF
TRBV19	-	TRBJ2-2	-	TGTGCCAGTACTCCGAGGGGGTTTTACACCGGGGAGCTGTTTTTT	CASTPRGFYTGELFF
TRBV6-1	-	TRBJ2-7	once	TGTGCCAGCATTCCAGGTCAAGGTTCCCTCTACGAGCAGTACTTC	CASIPGQGSLYEQYF
TRBV7-2	-	TRBJ2-3	-	TGTGCCAGCAGCTTAGGAGCTTCCTTCAGCACAGATACGCAGTATTTT	CASSLGASFSTDTQYF
TRBV7-2	-	TRBJ1-5	-	TGTGCCAGCAGCTTAGTAACGGGAAGCAATCAGCCCCAGCATTTT	CASSLVTGSNQPQHF
TRBV6-5	-	TRBJ1-1	few	TGTGCCAGCAGTTTTGGACGCACCCAGAGGGCTTTCTTT	CASSFGRTQRAFF
TRBV19	-	TRBJ1-1	few	TGTGCCAGTAGTATTGGGCAGACGTTCATTAGCTTT	CASSIGQTFISF
TRBV7-2	-	TRBJ2-1	-	TGTGCCAGCAGCTTAGTCTATTACAATGAGCAGTTCTTC	CASSLVYYNEQFF
TRBV7-2	-	TRBJ1-2	-	TGTGCCAGCAGCTCTGATGGCTACACCTTC	CASSSDGYTF
TRBV7-6	-	TRBJ2-7	-	TGTGCCAGCAGCTTTTCGGGCCCCGTCAGCTCCTACGAGCAGTACTTC	CASSFSGPVSSYEQYF
TRBV6-4	-	TRBJ2-2	-	TGTGCCAGCAGTCTTAGGGGAAACACCGGGGAGCTGTTTTTT	CASSLRGNTGELFF
TRBV19	-	TRBJ2-1	-	TGTGCCAGTAGTCCTTCGGCGGACAATGAGCAGTTCTTC	CASSPSADNEQFF
TRBV6-5	-	TRBJ1-5	-	TGTGCCAGCAGTTACGGGGGGGGAGGGAATCAGCCCCAGCATTTT	CASSYGGGGNQPQHF
TRBV18	TRBD2	TRBJ2-5	-	TGTGCCAGCTCGACCGGACTAGCGGGAGGAGAGACCCAGTACTTC	CASSTGLAGGETQYF
TRBV6-1	-	TRBJ1-5	-	TGTGCCAGCATGAACAGGGAGTCTCAGCCCCAGCATTTT	CASMNRESQPQHF
TRBV5-1	TRBD2	TRBJ2-3	-	TGCGCCAGCAGCTTGGAATCGGGGGGAGCAGATACGCAGTATTTT	CASSLESGGADTQYF
TRBV29-1	-	TRBJ1-1	few	TGCAGCGTTGACAAATACCTTACAGGTACTGAAGCTTTCTTT	CSVDKYLTGTEAFF
TRBV30	TRBD2	TRBJ2-2	-	TGTGCCTGGAGTGTAAAGCCGGGGGGTTACTCCGGGGAGCTGTTTTTT	CAWSVKPGGYSGELFF
TRBV27	-	TRBJ1-5	-	TGTGCCAGCAGTTTATACCTAAGTCCCAATCAGCCCCAGCATTTT	CASSLYLSPNQPQHF
TRBV6-1	TRBD1	TRBJ1-5	-	TGTGCCAGCAGTGAACTTAAGGGGGCCCTCAATCAGCCCCAGCATTTT	CASSELKGALNQPQHF
TRBV18	-	TRBJ1-1	-	TGTGCCAGCTCACCATTTATGGGGTTGAACACTGAAGCTTTCTTT	CASSPFMGLNTEAFF
TRBV7-8	-	TRBJ2-7	-	TGTGCCAGCAGCCCCAGCCAGGGGTACGAGCAGTACTTC	CASSPSQGYEQYF
TRBV18	TRBD2	TRBJ2-1	-	TGTGCCAGCTCACCCGGGACTAGCGTCGATGAGCAGTTCTTC	CASSPGTSVDEQFF
TRBV7-2	-	TRBJ1-3	-	TGTGCCAGCAGCGAACCCAGCGACGGAACCGAACGGATATATTTT	CASSEPSDGTERIYF
TRBV11-2	-	TRBJ2-7	-	TGTGCCAGCAGCTTAGACTCCAGACCAGCCTACGAGCAGTACTTC	CASSLDSRPAYEQYF
TRBV6-1	TRBD1	TRBJ1-5	-	TGTGCCACTTCCCGGGACAGGGGCAATCAGCCCCAGCATTTT	CATSRDRGNQPQHF
TRBV7-9	TRBD2	TRBJ2-1	-	TGTGCCAGCCTAGCGGGGACGTGGAATGAGCAGTTCTTC	CASLAGTWNEQFF
TRBV5-1	-	TRBJ2-1	-	TGCGCCAGCAGCTTGGAGCAGGGGAGCTATGGTGGCAATGAGCAGTTCTTC	CASSLEQGSYGGNEQFF